The sequence of this T cell receptor beta chain was determined in a study of blood T cell repertoires in COVID-19. Whole-study context: The analysed material was cDNA or gDNA that came from T cells, B-cell-depleted T cells, or PBMCs.

Germline CDR1 and CDR2: KGHDR and SFDVKD. Trimming took 9 bases from V and 2 from J; bases not matched to a gene: 3. The CDR3 length is 14 residues. How the authors handled the data: Quantification of nucleated cells was approximated via reference gene primer amplification. The method was immunoSEQ multiplex PCR; TCRdb's version includes in-frame clones alone and lacks a portion of them. The DNA gave D and trimming, while V, J and clone size come from that table. Here the sample spans roughly 51,000 clones, 91% being singletons. The chain links TRBV24-1 to TRBJ2-1; 10 bases fit TRBD2. This TCR derives from a woman aged 55 to 70 with active or convalescent COVID-19. Specimen: peripheral blood. DNA for the CDR3: TGTGCCACCGGAGCGGGAGGGCCCTACAATGAGCAGTTCTTC. Protein sequence: CATGAGGPYNEQFF.